This entry concerns a single TCR beta chain. This record comes from a study of control samples from healthy donors and cancer patients. Profiled with immunoSEQ multiplex PCR; TCRdb holds only in-frame clones, not every one. The data contain about 34,000 clones, about 88% of them singletons. V lost 4 bases, J lost 6 bases, and 21 bases stayed unmatched. The germline V gene encodes CDR1 SGHTS and CDR2 YDEGEE. This CDR3 comprises 19 residues. This chain joins TRBV5-8 and TRBJ2-3; TRBD1 matches 9 bases. The origin of this receptor is a woman in her thirties or forties with lung cancer. The sequenced material came from PBMCs. CDR3 nucleotides: TGTGCCAGCAGCCGGCCCCTTACTTCCCGGGACAGGGACGCGGATACGCAGTATTTT. Amino acids: CASSRPLTSRDRDADTQYF.